One sample yielded the 24 T cell receptor beta chains listed below, sequenced in a study of vaccination and CD4 T cells after COVID-19. With the Oncomine TCR Beta short-read assay, DNA from cultured CD4+ T cells was sequenced. MiXCR, applied by TCRdb to the PCR reads, yields one record per CDR3 protein. The sample includes over 15,000 distinct CDR3 sequences, 30% to 40% seen only once; the top ten take roughly 23%. For these receptors, no antigen is known. Treatment here: approximately 9-day PBMC culture with coronavirus spike peptide pools or control peptides (ViraFEST assay). Sequenced here: CD4+ T cells from blood, cultured in vitro, sampled before SARS-CoV-2 vaccination. The origin of the receptors is a human donor who received a COVID-19 vaccine.

This clonotype was observed a few times. V and J are TRBV20-1 and TRBJ1-6; D may be TRBD1 (6 bases). The CDR3 has 13 amino acids. Per the germline V gene, CDR1 is DFQATT and CDR2 is SNEGSKA (reference sequence). Trimming removed 5 bases at V and 8 bases at J, with 13 bases between. The CDR3: CSAEGQRDSPLHF. In DNA form, the CDR3 reads TGCAGTGCTGAAGGACAGAGGGATTCACCCCTCCACTTT.

This clonotype was counted a single time. The V call is TRBV30, the J call TRBJ1-5, with D possibly being TRBD1 (6 bases). The CDR3 covers 16 residues. V was pared by 2 bases and J by 0 bases, with 14 bases between. CDR1 is GTSNPN and CDR2 is SVGIG in the germline V gene (reference sequence). CDR3 residues: CAWSSDRIYSNQPQHF. The CDR3 nucleotides read TGTGCCTGGAGTTCGGACAGAATTTATAGCAATCAGCCCCAGCATTTT.

The V call is TRBV12-3 or TRBV12-4, the J call TRBJ1-6, with TRBD1 matching over 7 bases. The ends lost 7 bases at V and 8 bases at J; junction bases unmatched: 5. The CDR3 totals 13 residues. The CDR3 loop reads CASMQGGHSPLHF. The CDR3 DNA reads as TGTGCCAGCATGCAGGGGGGCCATTCACCCCTCCACTTT.

The chain uses TRBV9 and TRBJ2-5; D is perhaps TRBD1 (5 bases). The CDR3 covers 13 residues. Germline CDR1 and CDR2: SGDLS and YYNGEE. V was shortened by 4 bases and J by 5 bases, with 12 bases between the two germline ends. The CDR3 reads CASSSLTVETQYF. The CDR3 bases are TGTGCCAGCAGCTCACTGACAGTCGAGACCCAGTACTTC.

V usage is TRBV5-1 and J usage is TRBJ2-5; TRBD2 aligns across 11 bases. The germline gives CDR1 SGHRS, CDR2 YFSETQ. Trimming cost V 3 bases and J 2 bases; bases outside gene matches: 6. CDR3 length equals 16 residues. In nucleotides, the CDR3 is TGCGCCAGCAGCTCCGTAGCGGGGGGGCGGCAAGAGACCCAGTACTTC. Encoded protein: CASSSVAGGRQETQYF.

This clonotype was observed a handful of times. The chain couples TRBV12-3 or TRBV12-4 to TRBJ1-6; a possible D gene is TRBD1 (5 bases). This CDR3 contains 15 residues. V was trimmed by 0 bases and J by 8 bases, leaving 11 bases between them. CDR3 in DNA: TGTGCCAGCAGTTTAGCGCGCCAGGGCCATTCACCCCTCCACTTT. Its translation is CASSLARQGHSPLHF.

Turning to this clonotype: The junction and the germline gene differ at one end; a read error may be behind it. The chain links TRBV6-1 to TRBJ1-5; D is unclear. The germline V gene has CDR1 MNHNS and CDR2 SASEGT. The CDR3 has 12 residues. The CDR3: CASGVSNKPQHF. The CDR3 DNA reads TGTGCCAGCGGCGTATCCAATAAGCCCCAGCATTTT.

The CDR3: CATSDVGNTEAFF. The CDR3 DNA follows: TGTGCCACCAGTGATGTGGGAAACACTGAAGCTTTCTTT. The chain uses TRBV24-1 and TRBJ1-1; D unclear. The CDR3 length is 13 residues. Germline lookup yields CDR1 KGHDR and CDR2 SFDVKD. V was shortened by 3 bases and J by 2 bases, with 6 bases between the two germline ends.

This clonotype has just a few counts. V is TRBV5-4 and J is TRBJ1-2, with 12 bases aligning to TRBD1. The CDR3 loop spans 16 amino acids. Germline values: CDR1 SGHNT, CDR2 YYREEE (reference sequence). After removal of 4 bases from V and 5 bases from J, the junction contained 9 bases not matched to a gene. CDR3 coding DNA: TGTGCCAGCAGCGGATACCGGGACAGGGGGCAATATGGCTACACCTTC. This gives the protein CASSGYRDRGQYGYTF.

This clonotype showed up just a few times. V usage is TRBV12-5 and J usage is TRBJ1-5; D call uncertain. Germline-derived CDR1 and CDR2 are LGHNT and FRNRAP. Between the trimmed V and J ends, which lost 4 bases and 0 bases, there was a span of 7 bases. The CDR3 sequence is 14 residues long. CDR3 sequence (DNA): TGTGCTAGTGGTTCGGTCGTTAGCAATCAGCCCCAGCATTTT. Amino acids: CASGSVVSNQPQHF.

The chain uses TRBV29-1 and TRBJ2-2, with D possibly TRBD2 on 5 matching bases. This CDR3 comprises 14 residues. Germline V gene data show CDR1 as SQVTM and CDR2 as ANQGSEA. CDR3 sequence reads: CRGPHEEDTGELFF. In DNA, the CDR3 is TGCAGGGGTCCCCATGAGGAGGACACCGGGGAGCTGTTTTTT.

This clonotype showed up just a few times. This chain connects TRBV6-1 to TRBJ2-5, with 7 positions matching TRBD2. The CDR3 covers 15 residues. J lost 4 bases, V lost 7 bases, and 12 bases had no gene match. Per germline, CDR1 MNHNS and CDR2 SASEGT. CDR3 sequence: CASMIRLGGGETQYF. CDR3 in DNA: TGTGCCAGCATGATACGGTTGGGGGGGGGAGAGACCCAGTACTTC.

The chain links TRBV10-3 to TRBJ1-5, with unresolved D. V dropped 2 bases and J dropped 3 bases, with 8 bases sitting between them. Germline lookup yields CDR1 ENHRY and CDR2 SYGVKD. The CDR3 is 14 amino acids. CDR3 sequence reads: CAISEGGNNQPQHF. Here the CDR3 DNA reads TGTGCCATCAGTGAGGGCGGGAACAATCAGCCCCAGCATTTT.

This clonotype appeared a single time. The chain recombines TRBV11-3 with TRBJ1-6; D is perhaps TRBD1 (6 bases). Germline V gene data show CDR1 as SGHNT and CDR2 as YENEEA. The ends were cut back, 3 bases at V and 5 bases at J, with 11 bases in the middle. The CDR3 has 15 residues. For the CDR3, the DNA is TGTGCCAGCAGCTTCCGGGACAACCATAATTCACCCCTCCACTTT. It translates to CASSFRDNHNSPLHF.

This clonotype was seen a few times. The chain joins TRBV24-1 to TRBJ2-3; tentative D call: TRBD2 (6 bases). V was pared by 4 bases and J by 0 bases, with 13 bases between. In germline, CDR1 is KGHDR, CDR2 SFDVKD. The CDR3 is 16 residues long. The CDR3, as DNA: TGTGCCACCAGTGACCGCGGGACGACTAGCACAGATACGCAGTATTTT. It yields the protein CATSDRGTTSTDTQYF.

The V gene is TRBV7-2, the J gene TRBJ2-4; D is ambiguous. V lost 4 bases, J lost 1 base, and 14 bases lay in between. CDR3 length equals 16 residues. In germline, CDR1 is SGHTA, CDR2 FQGNSA. The CDR3 sequence is CASSSPPGGAKNIQYF. The CDR3 nucleotides are TGTGCCAGCAGCTCACCCCCGGGTGGGGCCAAAAACATTCAGTACTTC.

This clonotype came up a few times. The chain employs TRBV19 and TRBJ1-1; D remains ambiguous. CDR3 length: 13 residues. From germline, CDR1 is LNHDA and CDR2 SQIVND (reference sequence). The germline V and J ends were trimmed by 5 bases and 4 bases, with 11 bases remaining between them. The CDR3 coding sequence is TGTGCCAGTAGTTTCTACAGTCCCACTGAAGCTTTCTTT. Translated: CASSFYSPTEAFF.

Only a few counts were recorded for this clonotype. The chain recombines TRBV27 with TRBJ1-6; 8 bases are shared with TRBD1. The length of the CDR3 is 15 residues. From germline, CDR1 is MNHEY and CDR2 SMNVEV (reference sequence). Trimming at V came to 0 bases and at J to 9 bases, leaving 4 bases not matched to a gene. The CDR3 region has the DNA TGTGCCAGCAGTTTATCGAACAGGGGGTCTTCACCCCTCCACTTT. Its protein product is CASSLSNRGSSPLHF.

This clonotype showed up just a few times. The chain is built from TRBV27 and TRBJ2-5, with TRBD2 as a possible D gene (7 bases). Germline loops: CDR1 MNHEY, CDR2 SMNVEV (reference sequence). The CDR3 extends over 15 amino acids. V lost 3 bases and J 5 bases, leaving 16 bases between the germline ends. This chain's CDR3 is CASSFLGGREETQYF. In nucleotides, the CDR3 is TGTGCCAGCAGTTTCCTCGGGGGGCGGGAGGAGACCCAGTACTTC.

The chain recombines TRBV6-5 with TRBJ2-7; TRBD2 might be the D (7 bases). V shed 0 bases and J shed 5 bases, with 14 bases lying between them. The germline V gene has CDR1 MNHEY and CDR2 SVGAGI. This CDR3 comprises 15 residues. The CDR3 DNA reads as TGTGCCAGCAGTTACTCAAGGGGGGGTGGCGACGAGCAGTACTTC. This codes for CASSYSRGGGDEQYF.

The gene calls are TRBV5-3 and TRBJ2-2; D is tentatively TRBD1 or TRBD2 (6 bases each). TRBV5-3 is labeled an ORF, and its function is uncertain. V lost 8 bases and J 1 base, leaving 15 bases between the germline ends. The CDR3 spans 15 residues. CDR3 bases: TGTGCCAGCACCCGAGGGGGGTTGAACACCGGGGAGCTGTTTTTT. Its translation is CASTRGGLNTGELFF.

Sample share makes this clonotype medium-sized. This sequence joins TRBV5-6 and TRBJ2-7; TRBD2 matches 10 bases. The length of the CDR3 is 14 residues. V gave up 0 bases and J gave up 7 bases; unmatched junction bases: 4. Germline CDR1 reads SGHDT; CDR2 reads YYEEEE. The CDR3 region has the DNA TGTGCCAGCAGCTTGGGAGCGGGGGGGCGGGAGCAGTACTTC. Translation: CASSLGAGGREQYF.

A few counts support this clonotype. The chain employs TRBV27 and TRBJ2-7; 7 bases align to TRBD1. Unmatched junction bases numbered 4, after V lost 5 bases and J lost 0 bases. The CDR3 extends over 14 amino acids. Germline assignment: CDR1 MNHEY and CDR2 SMNVEV (reference sequence). The CDR3 nucleotides are TGTGCCAGCAGTACACGGACAGGCTCCTACGAGCAGTACTTC. This codes for CASSTRTGSYEQYF.

The chain links TRBV12-3 or TRBV12-4 to TRBJ1-5; D possibly corresponds to TRBD1 (5 bases). CDR3 length: 17 residues. Trimming took 3 bases from V and 1 from J, leaving 16 bases between them. The CDR3 DNA is TGTGCCAGCAGTTTTGGGACTATACTCACAAGCAATCAGCCCCAGCATTTT. Its translation is CASSFGTILTSNQPQHF.